The present TCR beta chain was sequenced within a study of tumor and adjacent non-tumor tissue in lung cancer. Study overall: There were fewer than 15 adenocarcinoma, a couple of squamous cell carcinoma and 1 small cell lung cancer cases. General study points: Significantly higher TCR diversity was found in tumor than normal lung.

TCRbeta libraries were built with three rounds of nested PCR, modified from ARM-PCR. Each CDR3 protein gets one entry after TCRdb re-called the multiplex PCR reads with MiXCR. This sample has approximately 120,000 distinct CDR3 sequences, with roughly 75% found just once. As for this clonotype: Its matching antigen is unknown.

The CDR3 totals 13 residues. Between the trimmed V and J ends, which lost 5 bases and 7 bases, there was a span of 14 bases. Germline V gives CDR1 SGHNT, CDR2 YENEEA. No cell sorting was done before RNA was extracted from the tissue. The source material was lung tumor tissue. The chain combines TRBV11-3 with TRBJ1-1; D remains unclear. The sequence was collected from a woman in her sixties with non-small cell lung cancer. The CDR3 bases are TGTGCCAGCAGCACTTCGGCCGGGAATGAAGCTTTCTTT. This translates into CASSTSAGNEAFF.